This T cell receptor beta chain was captured by sequencing in a study of blood T cell repertoires in COVID-19. V was shortened by 5 bases and J by 8 bases, with 9 bases between the two germline ends. CDR3 length equals 11 residues. Germline V gives CDR1 LGHDT, CDR2 YNNKEL (reference sequence). This clone was observed many times. Sequencing was performed with immunoSEQ multiplex PCR; in TCRdb, only in-frame clones are kept and a portion is missing. The repertoire includes some 230,000 clones, 85% to 90% of them detected once, and under 4% sits in the top ten. The sequence was collected from a woman aged 18 to 35 in a cohort exposed to, infected with or recovered from COVID-19 (not recorded which). The chain couples TRBV3-1 (or the pseudogene TRBV3-2) to TRBJ1-2; D not certain. Sequencing used PBMCs or T cells enriched from blood (not recorded which). As DNA, the CDR3 is TGTGCCAGCAGCTTGGGCCAGGGCTACACCTTC. It yields the protein CASSLGQGYTF.